The 30 T cell receptor beta chains presented below share a single source sample, sequenced in a study of cytomegalovirus exposure and HLA in healthy donors. The PCR had 60 Vbeta and 13 Jbeta primers. The method was immunoSEQ multiplex PCR; TCRdb's version includes in-frame clones alone and lacks a portion of them. The sample has about 180,000 clones; approximately 80% are singletons. Source material: PBMCs. The receptors were sampled from a man aged 60 to 75 in good health and CMV-seronegative.

The J gene is TRBJ2-7, the V gene TRBV30; 7 nucleotides line up with TRBD1. This CDR3 region has 13 residues. Trimming removed 6 bases from V and 5 bases from J; junction bases left unmatched: 10. Per germline, CDR1 GTSNPN and CDR2 SVGIG (reference sequence). The CDR3 loop reads CACEGDSLDEQYF. The CDR3 region has the DNA TGTGCCTGTGAGGGGGACAGTCTCGACGAGCAGTACTTC.

The CDR3 is CASSRATANYGYTF. The CDR3 nucleotides are TGTGCCAGCAGTAGAGCGACAGCTAACTATGGCTACACCTTC. This chain joins TRBV6-5 and TRBJ1-2; tentatively, D is TRBD1 (5 bases). V was pared by 5 bases and J by 0 bases, with 10 bases between. The CDR3 loop spans 14 amino acids. CDR1 is MNHEY, CDR2 SVGAGI, per germline.

This clone was detected only a few times. The rearrangement joins TRBV19 to TRBJ2-2; TRBD1 aligns across 8 bases. Trimming cost V 1 base and J 6 bases; bases outside gene matches: 4. This CDR3 region has 15 residues. The germline V gene encodes CDR1 LNHDA and CDR2 SQIVND (reference sequence). The DNA of the CDR3 is TGTGCCAGTAGTATAGGGCAGGGGGCGTCCGGGGAGCTGTTTTTT. Translation: CASSIGQGASGELFF. The full variable domain, with the rest looked up from reference TRBV19 and TRBJ2-2, is DGGITQSPKYLFRKEGQNVTLSCEQNLNHDAMYWYRQDPGQGLRLIYYSQIVNDFQKGDIAEGYSVSREKKESFPLTVTSAQKNPTAFYLCASSIGQGASGELFFGEGSRLTVL.

This clone came up once. The rearrangement joins TRBV5-4 to TRBJ2-1; 10 positions match TRBD2. Germline CDR1 SGHNT, CDR2 YYREEE (reference sequence). Trimming removed 3 bases from V and 4 bases from J; junction bases left unmatched: 4. CDR3 size: 15 residues. The CDR3: CASSYSGGPYNEQFF. CDR3 coding DNA: TGTGCCAGCAGCTATAGCGGGGGGCCTTACAATGAGCAGTTCTTC.

This chain uses TRBV21-1 with TRBJ1-1. TRBV21-1 corresponds to a pseudogene. CDR3 length: 16 residues. The CDR3, as DNA: TGTGCCAGCAGCAAAGGGGAGGGGGAACTGGACACTGAAGCTTTCTTT. It is translated as CASSKGEGELDTEAFF.

This clone was counted only a few times. CDR3 residues: CASSLLSTTDTGELFF. The CDR3 DNA follows: TGTGCCAGCAGCTTACTTTCAACGACAGACACCGGGGAGCTGTTTTTT. The V and J genes are TRBV5-6 and TRBJ2-2, with a possible D match to TRBD1 (5 bases). From germline, CDR1 is SGHDT and CDR2 YYEEEE. Between the trimmed V and J ends, which lost 2 bases and 3 bases, there was a span of 14 bases. The CDR3 is 16 residues long.

The chain couples TRBV19 to TRBJ1-2, with D unresolved. The CDR3 contains 12 residues. Germline values: CDR1 LNHDA, CDR2 SQIVND (reference sequence). V dropped 7 bases and J dropped 3 bases, with 9 bases sitting between them. CDR3 sequence: CASIGNYYGYTF. CDR3 DNA sequence: TGTGCCAGTATCGGTAACTACTATGGCTACACCTTC.

V gene TRBV28 combines with J gene TRBJ2-7; D remains ambiguous. V was shortened by 3 bases and J by 0 bases, with 9 bases between the two germline ends. The CDR3 sequence is 14 residues long. Germline CDR1 reads MDHEN; CDR2 reads SYDVKM. CDR3 in DNA: TGTGCCAGCAGTTTGACACCGAGCTCCTACGAGCAGTACTTC. Translation gives CASSLTPSSYEQYF.

This clone was counted between two and nine times. The rearrangement joins TRBV10-3 to TRBJ2-1, with TRBD2 identical over 15 bases. The germline gives CDR1 ENHRY, CDR2 SYGVKD. CDR3 size: 15 residues. V shed 7 bases and J 10 bases; nucleotides not matched to a gene: 8. CDR3 region: CAIKEGLAGGREQFF. The CDR3 region has the DNA TGTGCCATCAAGGAGGGACTAGCGGGGGGACGGGAGCAGTTCTTC.

The chain combines TRBV25-1 with TRBJ2-5; TRBD1 matches at 8 bases. The trim removed 6 bases at V and 2 bases at J, leaving 8 bases unmatched. CDR3 length equals 15 residues. Germline V gene data show CDR1 as MGHDK and CDR2 as SYGVNS. The CDR3, as DNA: TGTGCCAGCAGCCCCCCGGGGACAGGTCAAGAGACCCAGTACTTC. Protein product: CASSPPGTGQETQYF.

The rearrangement joins TRBV5-4 to TRBJ2-7, with TRBD2 as a possible D gene (5 bases). CDR1 SGHNT and CDR2 YYREEE come from the germline V gene (reference sequence). The ends were cut back, 4 bases at V and 4 bases at J, with 15 bases in the middle. The CDR3 runs to 14 residues. The CDR3, as DNA: TGTGCCAGCAGCCGTGCCGGGGAATTATACGAGCAGTACTTC. Protein: CASSRAGELYEQYF. Full variable domain (missing parts from reference TRBV5-4 and TRBJ2-7): ETGVTQSPTHLIKTRGQQVTLRCSSQSGHNTVSWYQQALGQGPQFIFQYYREEENGRGNFPPRFSGLQFPNYSSELNVNALELDDSALYLCASSRAGELYEQYFGPGTRLTVT.

The genes are TRBV30 and TRBJ2-2; D possibly corresponds to TRBD2 (5 bases). The germline gives CDR1 GTSNPN, CDR2 SVGIG (reference sequence). Trimming stripped 0 bases from V and 5 bases from J, with 10 bases between. This CDR3 region has 14 residues. As DNA, the CDR3 is TGTGCCTGGAGTGTTTCTCGGGAAACCGGGGAGCTGTTTTTT. This gives the protein CAWSVSRETGELFF.

The chain links TRBV19 to TRBJ1-3; D is ambiguous. Germline assignment: CDR1 LNHDA and CDR2 SQIVND (reference sequence). CDR3 length: 15 residues. With 3 bases removed from V and 2 bases from J, the gap between germline ends came to 11 bases. CDR3 DNA: TGTGCCAGTAGTATCATCTTCGGGGCTGGAAACACCATATATTTT. Protein sequence: CASSIIFGAGNTIYF.

The J gene is TRBJ1-2, the V gene TRBV5-6; a possible D gene is TRBD1 (5 bases). Trimming pared 4 bases from V and 0 bases from J, leaving 13 bases between. CDR3 length: 15 residues. The germline gives CDR1 SGHDT, CDR2 YYEEEE. The CDR3 DNA follows: TGTGCCAGCAGCCCGTTGAACAGGCCTAACTATGGCTACACCTTC. Its translation is CASSPLNRPNYGYTF.

This CDR3 is CASSRDLNSYEQYF. The CDR3 nucleotides are TGTGCCAGCAGCCGGGACTTGAACTCCTACGAGCAGTACTTC. The chain joins TRBV6-5 to TRBJ2-7; D possibly corresponds to TRBD2 (6 bases). This CDR3 has 14 amino acids. Germline CDR1 reads MNHEY; CDR2 reads SVGAGI. The V end lost 6 bases, the J end lost 0 bases, and 12 bases lay between the germline ends.

Only one count was recorded for this clone. V gene TRBV6-4 combines with J gene TRBJ2-1; 10 bases line up with TRBD2. Germline loops: CDR1 MRHNA, CDR2 SNTAGT. This CDR3 is 14 amino acids long. Trimming took 3 bases from V and 7 from J; bases not matched to a gene: 3. DNA for the CDR3: TGTGCCAGCAGTGAAGTTAGCGGGGGGAATGAGCAGTTCTTC. Protein product: CASSEVSGGNEQFF.

This clone has a single count. The chain recombines TRBV4-3 with TRBJ2-7, with 8 positions matching TRBD2. Germline V gene lookup returns CDR1 LGHNA and CDR2 YSLEER. The CDR3 extends over 15 amino acids. V dropped 4 bases and J dropped 3; count of bases not matched to a gene: 8. CDR3: CASSRETSGYYEQYF. CDR3 DNA: TGCGCCAGCAGCCGAGAAACTAGCGGATACTACGAGCAGTACTTC.

The V call is TRBV10-2, the J call TRBJ2-5, with TRBD2 identical over 9 bases. CDR1 and CDR2 from the germline V gene are WSHSY and SAAADI. CDR3 length equals 16 residues. The trim removed 8 bases at V and 8 bases at J, leaving 18 bases unmatched. The CDR3 region is CASRESRTSVGGTQYF. The CDR3 DNA reads TGCGCCAGCCGAGAGTCGCGGACTAGCGTAGGGGGAACCCAGTACTTC.

The chain couples TRBV6-1 to TRBJ2-3; 7 nucleotides line up with TRBD1. J gave up 6 bases and V 10 bases, and 7 bases lay outside the gene matches. The CDR3 is 12 residues long. From germline, CDR1 is MNHNS and CDR2 SASEGT. The chain's CDR3 is CATHYRGDTQYF. CDR3 bases: TGTGCCACACACTACAGGGGTGATACGCAGTATTTT.

The chain couples TRBV2 to TRBJ1-2; D unresolved. With 6 bases removed from V and 0 bases from J, the gap between germline ends came to 8 bases. CDR3 length: 13 residues. Germline V gene data show CDR1 as SNHLY and CDR2 as FYNNEI. CDR3 sequence: CASRKQTNYGYTF. CDR3 DNA sequence: TGTGCCAGCAGAAAACAAACTAACTATGGCTACACCTTC.

In this sample, this clone turned up a few times. This chain joins TRBV6-1 and TRBJ1-4; 7 nucleotides agree with TRBD1. The CDR3 spans 13 residues. V lost 8 bases, J lost 7 bases, and 7 bases stayed unmatched. Germline V CDR1 and CDR2: MNHNS, SASEGT. The CDR3 nucleotides read TGTGCCAGCGGAGACAGGGCTCCTGAAAAACTGTTTTTT. This sequence encodes CASGDRAPEKLFF.

The V and J genes are TRBV28 and TRBJ2-1; D gene uncertain. There are 14 residues in the CDR3. Deletions cut 1 base from V and 3 bases from J, with 7 bases between. Looked up from germline, CDR1 is MDHEN and CDR2 is SYDVKM. The CDR3 nucleotides are TGTGCCAGCAGTTTATCGGCTAGCTACAATGAGCAGTTCTTC. Translated, it gives CASSLSASYNEQFF.

V and J are TRBV6-6 and TRBJ2-7, with a tentative D call TRBD2 (6 bases). The CDR3 spans 16 residues. From germline, CDR1 is MNHNY and CDR2 SVGAGI (reference sequence). Trimming pared 6 bases from V and 2 bases from J, leaving 20 bases between. The CDR3 region is CASRGGVAGGTYEQYF. CDR3 DNA: TGTGCCAGCAGGGGAGGCGTGGCCGGAGGGACCTACGAGCAGTACTTC.

This clone was seen just once. The V and J genes are TRBV6-1 and TRBJ2-7, with 8 bases matching TRBD1. Germline V gives CDR1 MNHNS, CDR2 SASEGT. The length of the CDR3 is 14 residues. V lost 6 bases, J lost 5 bases, and 9 bases stayed unmatched. The CDR3 loop is CASRGGQAIHEQYF. As DNA, the CDR3 is TGTGCCAGCAGGGGGGGACAGGCGATCCACGAGCAGTACTTC.

This clone was observed a handful of times. CDR3 protein: CASSVDRANTGELFF. CDR3 DNA sequence: TGCGCCAGCAGCGTGGACAGGGCGAACACCGGGGAGCTGTTTTTT. This chain joins TRBV5-1 and TRBJ2-2; TRBD1 aligns across 8 bases. After removal of 4 bases from V and 0 bases from J, the junction contained 2 bases not matched to a gene. There are 15 residues in the CDR3. Looked up from germline, CDR1 is SGHRS and CDR2 is YFSETQ.

The chain combines TRBV23-1 with TRBJ1-1; D is ambiguous. TRBV23-1 is an ORF, with its function uncertain. The V gene lost 0 bases and the J gene lost 2 bases, with 4 bases spanning the gap. This CDR3 has 13 residues. The CDR3 spells CASSQSNNTEAFF. CDR3 in DNA: TGCGCCAGCAGTCAATCTAATAACACTGAAGCTTTCTTT.

The chain joins TRBV7-9 to TRBJ2-5; 8 nucleotides match TRBD2. Losses at the gene ends were 5 bases for V and 5 bases for J; bases not matched to a gene: 13. The germline V gene encodes CDR1 SEHNR and CDR2 FQNEAQ (reference sequence). The CDR3 consists of 16 residues. CDR3 coding DNA: TGTGCCAGCAGCCCGAGGGCCAGCGGGGGTTGGGAGACCCAGTACTTC. Amino acid sequence: CASSPRASGGWETQYF. The variable domain in full, completed from reference TRBV7-9 and TRBJ2-5, reads DTGVSQNPRHKITKRGQNVTFRCDPISEHNRLYWYRQTLGQGPEFLTYFQNEAQLEKSRLLSDRFSAERPKGSFSTLEIQRTEQGDSAMYLCASSPRASGGWETQYFGPGTRLLVL.

The chain joins TRBV6-5 to TRBJ2-3, with 7 positions matching TRBD2. With 4 bases clipped from V and 2 bases from J, the junction kept 3 bases outside the gene matches. The CDR3 length is 14 residues. The germline V gene encodes CDR1 MNHEY and CDR2 SVGAGI. CDR3 amino acids: CASSWGGDTDTQYF. CDR3 nucleotides: TGTGCCAGCAGTTGGGGAGGGGACACAGATACGCAGTATTTT.

The gene calls are TRBV11-2 and TRBJ2-5; possible D gene TRBD2, 7 bases. Germline V lookup: CDR1 SGHAT, CDR2 FQNNGV. V gave up 5 bases and J gave up 5 bases, with 18 bases separating them. The CDR3 has 15 residues. The CDR3 here is CASSPTATGGETQYF. CDR3 nucleotide sequence: TGTGCCAGCAGCCCCACGGCAACGGGGGGCGAGACCCAGTACTTC.

The rearrangement joins TRBV6-5 to TRBJ1-1; 7 nucleotides agree with TRBD1. With 4 bases clipped from V and 10 bases from J, the junction kept 12 bases outside the gene matches. The CDR3 extends over 14 amino acids. Germline V lookup: CDR1 MNHEY, CDR2 SVGAGI. CDR3 sequence: CASSLYRDSPPAFF. The CDR3, as DNA: TGTGCCAGCAGTTTGTACCGGGACAGCCCTCCAGCTTTCTTT.